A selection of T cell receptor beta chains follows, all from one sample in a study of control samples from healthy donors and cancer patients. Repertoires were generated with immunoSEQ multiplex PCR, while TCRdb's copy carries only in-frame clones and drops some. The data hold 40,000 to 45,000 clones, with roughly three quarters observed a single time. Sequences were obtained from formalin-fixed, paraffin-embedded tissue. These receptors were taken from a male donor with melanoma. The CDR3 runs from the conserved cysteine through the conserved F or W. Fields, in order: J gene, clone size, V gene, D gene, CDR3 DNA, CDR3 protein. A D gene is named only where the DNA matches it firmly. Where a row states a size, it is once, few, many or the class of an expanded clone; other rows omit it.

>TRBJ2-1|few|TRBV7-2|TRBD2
TGTGCCAGCAGCCCAGGGACTAGCCACAATGAGCAGTTCTTC
CASSPGTSHNEQFF
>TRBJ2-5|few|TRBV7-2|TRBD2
TGTGCCAGCAGCTCACTAGCGGGTGGGACCCAGTACTTC
CASSSLAGGTQYF
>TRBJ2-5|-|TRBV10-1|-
TGCGCCAGCAGTGATACATCGGGGGTCGAGACCCAGTACTTC
CASSDTSGVETQYF
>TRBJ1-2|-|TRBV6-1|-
TGTGCCAGCAGTGAACCAGGCCCTCTGACCTTC
CASSEPGPLTF
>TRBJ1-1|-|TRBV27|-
TGTGCCAGCAGTTTAACGGCAGCCATGAACACTGAAGCTTTCTTT
CASSLTAAMNTEAFF
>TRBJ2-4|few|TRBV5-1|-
TGCGCCAGCAGGGATGGTCTCACGGGGGACAAAAACATTCAGTACTTC
CASRDGLTGDKNIQYF
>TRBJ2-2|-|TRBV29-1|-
TGCAGCGTTTTAAGGGCCAGCGCCGGGGAGCTGTTTTTT
CSVLRASAGELFF
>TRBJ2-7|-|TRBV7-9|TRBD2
TGTGCCAGCAGCTTAGCCGGGACTAGCGGGAGTTACGAGCAGTACTTC
CASSLAGTSGSYEQYF
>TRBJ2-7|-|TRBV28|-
TGTGCCAGCAGAACGGGGCCCGGGGAGCAGTACTTC
CASRTGPGEQYF
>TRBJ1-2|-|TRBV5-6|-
TGTGCCAGCAGCGTGGGGGTGTATGGCTACACCTTC
CASSVGVYGYTF
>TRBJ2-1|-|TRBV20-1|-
TGCAGTGCTAGTTTGGGGAGGGAGGGGGACGATTACAATGAGCAGTTCTTC
CSASLGREGDDYNEQFF
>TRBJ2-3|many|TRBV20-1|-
TGCAGTGCTAGTTCTAGCCAAGCAGGTCACACAGATACGCAGTATTTT
CSASSSQAGHTDTQYF
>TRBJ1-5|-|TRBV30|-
TGTGCCTGGAGTGTAGGGCCAGGGTGGGATCAGCCCCAGCATTTT
CAWSVGPGWDQPQHF
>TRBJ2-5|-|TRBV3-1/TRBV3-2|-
TGTGCCAGCAGCCAAGGGGTGTGGCAGCAAGAGACCCAGTACTTC
CASSQGVWQQETQYF
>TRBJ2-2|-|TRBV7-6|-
TGTGCCAGCAGCTTAGTTAGCGACGGCGCCGGGGAGCTGTTTTTT
CASSLVSDGAGELFF
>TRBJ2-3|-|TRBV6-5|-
TGTGCCAGCAGTCGTCCGGGACCTACGCAGTATTTT
CASSRPGPTQYF
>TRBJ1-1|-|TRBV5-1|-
TGCGCCAGCAGCCGGGACGCAGGGAGGACTGAAGCTTTCTTT
CASSRDAGRTEAFF
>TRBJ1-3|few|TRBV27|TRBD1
TGTGCCAGCAGACCAGGGACAGGGAGAGATGGAAACACCATATATTTT
CASRPGTGRDGNTIYF
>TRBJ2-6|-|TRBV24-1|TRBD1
TGTGCCACCAGTGATCCCCGACAGGGTCCCGTTTCTGGGGCCAACGTCCTGACTTTC
CATSDPRQGPVSGANVLTF
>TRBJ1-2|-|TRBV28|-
TGTGCCAGCAGTTTAATCGGTGCGCAGGGTGGGAACTATGGCTACACCTTC
CASSLIGAQGGNYGYTF
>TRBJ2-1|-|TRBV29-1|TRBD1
TGCAGCCACGATCGGACAGGGTACAATGAGCAGTTCTTC
CSHDRTGYNEQFF
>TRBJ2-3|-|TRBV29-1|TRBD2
TGCAGCGTTGAAGAGGGACTAGCGGGAGCTGTAGATACGCAGTATTTT
CSVEEGLAGAVDTQYF
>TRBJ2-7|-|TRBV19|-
TGTGCCAGTAGTATTGTTGGGGAGGTATCCTACAAGCAGTACTTC
CASSIVGEVSYKQYF
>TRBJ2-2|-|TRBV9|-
TGTGCCAGCAGCGTAGCTGGCGCTAAGAACACCGGGGAGCTGTTTTTT
CASSVAGAKNTGELFF
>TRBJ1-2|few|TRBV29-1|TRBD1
TGCAGCGTCCACGCCGGGGACAGGGACTATGGCTACACCTTC
CSVHAGDRDYGYTF
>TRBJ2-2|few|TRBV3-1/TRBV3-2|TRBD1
TGTGCCAGCAGCCAGAGGGACAGGGGGCCCATCGGGGAGCTGTTTTTT
CASSQRDRGPIGELFF
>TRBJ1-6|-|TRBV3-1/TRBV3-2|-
TGTGCCAGCAGCTTTCGCCGAAATTCACCCCTCCACTTT
CASSFRRNSPLHF
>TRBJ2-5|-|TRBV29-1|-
TGCAGCGGGAACAGCGGGCAAGAGACCCAGTACTTC
CSGNSGQETQYF
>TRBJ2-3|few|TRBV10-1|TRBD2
TGCGCCAGCAGTGTAACTAGCGGGAAGGGGCCACAAGATACGCAGTATTTT
CASSVTSGKGPQDTQYF
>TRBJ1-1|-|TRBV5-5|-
TGTGCCAGCAGCTGGGACCAGGGGTGGACTGAAGCTTTCTTT
CASSWDQGWTEAFF
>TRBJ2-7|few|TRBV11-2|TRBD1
TGTGCCAGCAGCGGGGGACAGTTTTCCTACGAGCAGTACTTC
CASSGGQFSYEQYF
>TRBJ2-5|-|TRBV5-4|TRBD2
TGTGCCAGCAGCTTGGAGGCTAGCGGCCTGCGGGCCCAGTACTTC
CASSLEASGLRAQYF
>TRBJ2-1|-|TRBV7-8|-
TGTGCCAGCAGCTGGGTGGGAGCCAATGAGCAGTTCTTC
CASSWVGANEQFF
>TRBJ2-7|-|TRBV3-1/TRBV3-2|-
TGTGCCAGCAGCCAATTCAACAGGGCCAGTGGGAACGAGCAGTACTTC
CASSQFNRASGNEQYF
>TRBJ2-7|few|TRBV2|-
TGTGCCAGCAGTGTGGGCGTCTACGAGCAGTACTTC
CASSVGVYEQYF